The T cell receptor beta chain under discussion was sequenced for a study of PD-L1 blockade in urothelial cancer. This clone was seen more than once but under ten times. Its antigen is undetermined. Germline loops: CDR1 SEHNR, CDR2 FQNEAQ (reference sequence). The CDR3 is 11 residues long. V lost 4 bases, J lost 7 bases, and 5 bases lay in between. As to time point: pretreatment peripheral blood. Notes on the study in general: Pretreatment TCR clonality in blood under the median foretold superior survival.

Libraries were prepared by immunoSEQ multiplex PCR; TCRdb keeps only in-frame clonotypes and omits some of them. The sample yields under 70,000 clones, 81% seen once. This specimen consisted of PBMCs, obtained around atezolizumab (anti-PD-L1) treatment. V is TRBV7-9 and J is TRBJ2-1; tentative D call: TRBD2 (5 bases). The TCR sequence derives from a man between 65 and 80 years old with urothelial cancer. The CDR3 nucleotides read TGTGCCAGCAGCTCGGGGAATGAGCAGTTCTTC. It is translated as CASSSGNEQFF.